The next 5 T cell receptor beta chains were all read from a single sample in a study of molecular identifiers for immune sequencing clone quantification. TCRdb re-derived calls from the PCR reads in MiXCR, one entry per CDR3 protein. The repertoire holds hundreds of thousands of distinct CDR3 sequences, with approximately 24% as singletons. Material: naive CD8+ T cells from blood, with Jurkat cell RNA spiked in. The subset was: FACS-sorted CD8+CD4-CCR7+CD45RA+ naive T cells. The source of these receptors is a human donor in good health. Some libraries in this study had Jurkat cell RNA spiked in.

In regard to this clonotype: This may be a read error: a much more frequent sequence differs by one nucleotide. The rearrangement uses TRBV20-1 and TRBJ2-7, with a weak D call TRBD1 (6 bases). The germline CDR1 and CDR2 sequences are DFQATT and SNEGSKA (reference sequence). This CDR3 has 14 amino acids. The CDR3 DNA reads as TGCAGTGCCGCTGTGGGGGCGAACTCCTACGGGCAGTACTTC. Translation: CSAAVGANSYGQYF.

This clonotype was picked up many times. V gene TRBV7-6 combines with J gene TRBJ2-1; a possible D gene is TRBD2 (5 bases). This CDR3 has 15 amino acids. Germline CDR1 is SGHVS and CDR2 is FNYEAQ. V dropped 1 base and J dropped 8 bases, with 15 bases sitting between them. The CDR3 nucleotides read TGTGCCAGCAGCTTAGGTCCGGTAGCGTCGGATGAGCAGTTCTTC. Translating gives CASSLGPVASDEQFF.

This clonotype was picked up many times. The final CDR3 position lacks the conserved phenylalanine or tryptophan, pointing to a likely read error. No DNA is shown, since the ends of the CDR3 on it are uncertain; the CDR3 is the one TCRdb lists. The V call is TRBV29-1, the J call TRBJ2-3; TRBD2, the table's D call, was not compared with the DNA. Per the germline V gene, CDR1 is SQVTM and CDR2 is ANQGSEA. The CDR3 is 9 residues long, counting both termini. The CDR3 spells CSVEGGGFS.

This clonotype occurred many times. The chain links TRBV18 to TRBJ1-1; possible D gene TRBD1, 5 bases. Per the germline V gene, CDR1 is KGHSH and CDR2 is LQKENI. V shed 1 base and J shed 0 bases, with 9 bases lying between them. This CDR3 contains 15 residues. CDR3 residues: CASSPREGMNTEAFF. The CDR3 DNA reads TGTGCCAGCTCACCACGGGAGGGGATGAACACTGAAGCTTTCTTT.

This clonotype appeared a few times. The chain has TRBV9 and TRBJ2-7, with 7 bases that match TRBD1. The CDR3 has 17 amino acids. V dropped 3 bases and J dropped 1; count of bases not matched to a gene: 13. CDR1 is SGDLS, CDR2 YYNGEE, per germline. CDR3 region: CASSAEAGTVPSYEQYF. The CDR3 region has the DNA TGTGCCAGCAGCGCAGAGGCTGGGACAGTTCCTTCCTACGAGCAGTACTTC.